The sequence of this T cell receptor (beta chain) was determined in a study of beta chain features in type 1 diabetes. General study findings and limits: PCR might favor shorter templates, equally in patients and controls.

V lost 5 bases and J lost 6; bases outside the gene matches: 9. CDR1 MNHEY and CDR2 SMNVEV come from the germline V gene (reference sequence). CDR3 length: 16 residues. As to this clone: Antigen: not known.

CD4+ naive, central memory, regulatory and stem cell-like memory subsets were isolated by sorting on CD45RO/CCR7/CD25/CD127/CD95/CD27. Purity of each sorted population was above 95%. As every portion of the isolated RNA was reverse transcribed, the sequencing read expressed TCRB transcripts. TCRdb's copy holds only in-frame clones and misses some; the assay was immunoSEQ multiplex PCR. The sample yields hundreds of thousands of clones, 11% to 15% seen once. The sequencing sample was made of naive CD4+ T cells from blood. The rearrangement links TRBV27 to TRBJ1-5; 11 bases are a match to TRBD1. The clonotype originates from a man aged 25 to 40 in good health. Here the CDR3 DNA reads TGTGCCAGCAGTAACTGGGGACAGGGGGAGGGTCAGCCCCAGCATTTT. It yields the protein CASSNWGQGEGQPQHF.